A selection of T cell receptor beta chains follows, all from one sample in a study of OX40 agonist ivuxolimab in advanced cancers. TCRdb's copy holds only in-frame clones and misses some; the assay was immunoSEQ multiplex PCR. This sample has around 60,000 clones, with approximately 87% found just once. The sequenced sample was CD4+ or CD8+ T cells sorted from blood, obtained in a trial of the OX40 agonist ivuxolimab. These receptors all stem from an adult with an advanced solid tumor such as melanoma, head and neck, liver or kidney cancer. The CDR3 runs from the conserved cysteine through the conserved F or W. Each record gives: V gene, clone size, D gene, J gene, CDR3 protein, CDR3 DNA. D genes are given only for firm matches. Only part of the rows carry a size: once, few, many, or a class if the clone is expanded.

TRBV18	NA	TRBD2	TRBJ2-1	CASSSGEATGNEQFF	TGTGCCAGCTCTAGCGGGGAGGCTACTGGGAATGAGCAGTTCTTC
TRBV6-1	NA	TRBD1	TRBJ1-4	CASSWDRGGEKLFF	TGTGCCAGCAGTTGGGACAGGGGGGGTGAAAAACTGTTTTTT
TRBV5-1	once	TRBD1	TRBJ2-7	CASSLGGTAIEQYF	TGCGCCAGCAGCTTGGGGGGGACAGCGATCGAGCAGTACTTC
TRBV4-3	NA	NA	TRBJ2-1	CASSQDGGSYNEQFF	TGCGCCAGCAGCCAAGATGGCGGCTCCTACAATGAGCAGTTCTTC
TRBV18	NA	NA	TRBJ1-1	CASSPPGRSRSEAFF	TGTGCCAGCTCACCCCCCGGGCGATCTAGGAGTGAAGCTTTCTTT
TRBV7-2	NA	TRBD1	TRBJ1-5	CASSSLDRVNQPQHF	TGTGCCAGCAGCTCACTTGACAGGGTAAATCAGCCCCAGCATTTT
TRBV19	NA	TRBD1	TRBJ2-3	CATHGQGGADTQYF	TGTGCCACCCACGGACAGGGGGGAGCAGATACGCAGTATTTT
TRBV11-2	NA	NA	TRBJ1-6	CASSIRRSPLHF	TGTGCCAGCAGCATCCGGCGGTCACCCCTCCACTTT
TRBV10-3	NA	NA	TRBJ2-7	CAVSDRAGRPYEQYF	TGTGCCGTCAGTGATAGGGCAGGCCGACCCTACGAGCAGTACTTC
TRBV2	NA	NA	TRBJ1-2	CASIRDLNYGYTF	TGTGCCAGCATACGGGACCTTAACTATGGCTACACCTTC
TRBV4-2	NA	TRBD2	TRBJ2-3	CASSQAGGLAGGQDTQYF	TGTGCCAGCAGCCAAGCGGGAGGACTAGCGGGGGGACAAGATACGCAGTATTTT
TRBV28	NA	NA	TRBJ2-7	CASLQGGSIHEQYF	TGTGCCAGCCTACAGGGAGGAAGCATCCACGAGCAGTACTTC
TRBV20-1	NA	NA	TRBJ2-3	CSAEIQDTQYF	TGCAGTGCCGAGATTCAAGATACGCAGTATTTT
TRBV7-2	NA	TRBD2	TRBJ2-5	CASGASGETQYF	TGTGCCAGCGGGGCTAGCGGAGAGACCCAGTACTTC
TRBV18	NA	NA	TRBJ1-3	CASSPDRGTIYF	TGTGCCAGCTCACCCGACCGTGGCACCATATATTTT
TRBV5-1	NA	NA	TRBJ2-1	CASSLEGNTYNEQFF	TGCGCCAGCAGCTTGGAGGGAAACACCTACAATGAGCAGTTCTTC
TRBV7-3	NA	NA	TRBJ2-3	CASSPEGGTDTQYF	TGTGCCAGCAGCCCCGAGGGGGGGACAGATACGCAGTATTTT
TRBV29-1	NA	NA	TRBJ2-3	CSVASTITDTQYF	TGCAGCGTTGCATCGACAATCACAGATACGCAGTATTTT
TRBV5-1	NA	NA	TRBJ1-4	CASSSGTTFNEKLFF	TGCGCCAGCAGCTCTGGGACGACCTTTAATGAAAAACTGTTTTTT
TRBV5-4	once	TRBD1	TRBJ1-2	CASSYRGLGGYTF	TGTGCCAGCAGCTACAGGGGGCTAGGTGGCTACACCTTC
TRBV5-1	few	NA	TRBJ2-1	CASSPLPGVNEQFF	TGCGCCAGCAGTCCACTCCCAGGGGTCAATGAGCAGTTCTTC
TRBV7-2	NA	NA	TRBJ1-2	CASSRDGNYGYTF	TGTGCCAGCAGCAGGGACGGGAACTATGGCTACACCTTC